This T cell receptor beta chain originates from a study of cytomegalovirus exposure and HLA in healthy donors (dated by TCRdb to 2017 to 2019). The study in broad terms: In an earlier analysis of under 600 of the donors, less than 350 Gb of sequence data and 95 million to 130 million unique TCR beta sequences from approximately 180 million T cells were reported. An early release that covered roughly 600 HLA-typed donors contained around 330 gigabases of sequencing data and 65 million to 100 million unique TCR sequences. Every discovery cohort repertoire had been produced on one sequencing platform. Class I and class II HLA loci were covered by the typing at four-digit resolution. The later analysis used no new phenotypic data to find candidate immune exposures, relying instead on TCR beta sequences and their occurrence across donors. To predict cytomegalovirus infection status, the study combined high-throughput TCR immunosequencing, statistical association of individual TCRs with disease status, and machine learning. On average, 235,054 unique TCR beta nucleotide sequences were sequenced per donor among 398 genotyped donors of the cohort, with roughly 19% of those sequences being non-productive. The study aimed to test whether cataloging public T cell receptors could reveal signatures of past pathogen exposure. The study used immunosequencing to profile the T cell repertoires of approximately 690 subjects and linked those repertoires to cytomegalovirus serostatus. A later analysis re-examined previously published TCR beta repertoires from roughly 720 donors and added high-resolution HLA genotyping to investigate patterns of TCR occurrence. An earlier analysis of 587 of the donors applied high-throughput TCR beta sequencing to assess whether each TCR beta V gene segment acted as functional or pseudogenic. Roughly five DR-DQ haplotypes were handled as single units for association and clustering because linkage in the cohort was strong. Typing coverage varied by locus: roughly 629-640 donors for A, B, C, DRB1 and DQB1; roughly 510 for DQA1; more than 600 for DPA1; around 450 for DPB1. Of the 398 genotyped donors, roughly 85% fell in the genetic ancestry cluster associated with self-reported Caucasian donors. Along with the roughly 700-subject first cohort, a separate validation cohort of approximately 110 different subjects was used. Donor age, sex, ethnicity and CMV serostatus were compiled alongside the repertoire data. A later genetic analysis used genome-wide SNP genotypes for 398 of the 666 donors, treating that subset as a discovery cohort. The investigation overall reported the following: Because some donors lacked HLA typing at each locus, the association tests relied only on the typed subset. An association between a missense DCLRE1C variant and V-gene and J-gene trimming of TCR beta chains was found in a later genetic analysis and replicated in an independent cohort. The only immune exposure information available for the cohort was CMV serostatus. A further reported finding was that TCR beta sequences accurately predicted the HLA-A and HLA-B alleles for most subjects in the first cohort. In vitro tests confirmed that a few of the cytomegalovirus-associated TCR beta chains recognize cytomegalovirus antigens. Because counts were too low, around 17 rarely observed V segments, including chromosome 9 orphons, were left out of the earlier analysis of a few hundred of the donors. In a later analysis, some 17,000 TCR beta sequences were associated with specific HLA alleles at a false discovery rate of 0.05. Correlated functional status among segregating V segments might reflect linkage disequilibrium, but an unknown experimental factor could not be ruled out. In a later analysis, HLA-associated TCR beta chains showed more clonal expansion and lower generation probabilities than non-associated chains that were equally common. When HLA alleles, especially DR and DQ, strongly co-occurred, attributing TCR associations to individual alleles was difficult. The study listed 150 to 200 TCR beta chains as associated with cytomegalovirus. In this cohort, only TCR beta chains were sequenced, and detectable features were limited by the absence of alpha or paired-chain data. A later analysis reported that several top co-occurrence clusters appeared linked to parvovirus B19, influenza, CMV and Epstein-Barr virus. An earlier analysis of 587 of the donors showed that most TCR beta V segments appeared in productive rearrangements either about 90% or about 30% of the time, which broadly matched IMGT annotations. A later analysis found that TCR association rates varied across HLA loci, with DRB1 alleles showing the most associated TCRs and HLA-C alleles the fewest. A cluster of highly shared sequence variants was judged likely to be a technical artifact of the sequencing pipeline. In a later analysis, most CMV-associated TCR beta chains were found to appear HLA-restricted, with HLA associations seemingly driven largely by CMV exposure. Roughly uniform sequencing depth across donors was assumed in presence/absence analyses, although this assumption may not hold. While some public TCRs were present in many individuals, most TCR sequences turned up only very rarely across donors. Some IMGT-functional V segments, including TRBV6-2 and TRBV6-3, could not be told apart with the 87-base-pair reads, so those segments were excluded. Cytomegalovirus status was reported to be diagnosed by the classifier with high specificity and sensitivity in both the original and validation cohorts. A later genetic analysis reported fewer N-insertions in productive TCRs among donors in an Asian-associated ancestry cluster than the roughly 620-donor mean. According to the authors, the approach could potentially be generalized to other disease states and immunological phenotypes.

The V end gives up 4 bases and the J end 7 bases, leaving 7 bases in the junction not matched to a gene. The CDR3 numbers 15 residues from cysteine through phenylalanine. The only DNA kept is the CDR3, 45 bases in frame from the first base. CDR1 and CDR2 (SGHTA, FQGNSA) derive from the germline V gene. The cohort consisted of 600 or so healthy bone marrow donors. At the time of sampling, all cohort members were nominally healthy, though unrecorded immune exposures were likely present. The donor tested CMV seropositive and was one of the 289 seropositive cohort members. A peripheral blood sample was collected from each donor, and TCR beta sequencing was performed on peripheral blood mononuclear cells. The Qiagen DNeasy Blood Extraction Kit was used to extract genomic DNA from the blood cell samples. Library preparation was by the immunoSEQ multiplex PCR assay. For the multiplex PCR, a mixture combining 60 forward primers for TCR Vbeta segments and 13 reverse primers for TCR Jbeta segments was used. The CDR3 region of rearranged TCR beta genes was amplified from genomic DNA by a multiplex PCR assay. On the Illumina HiSeq System, the amplified TCR beta libraries were sequenced as 87-base-pair reads. Turning to the authors' computational methods: In a later analysis, roughly 80 million unique TCR beta chains were counted across the roughly 610 repertoires, and roughly 11 million of these chains were shared by at least two donors. A nearest-neighbor algorithm error-corrected the raw reads and collapsed the reads into unique sequences, merging closely related sequences to remove PCR and sequencing errors. Alignment of CDR3 sequences to IMGT reference sequences was used to assign V, D and J gene segments. Each retained sequence needed at least a six-nucleotide match to both a V gene segment and a J gene segment. A rearrangement counted as productive if the CDR3 had no stop codons and remained in frame with V and J, and every other rearrangement counted as non-productive. Following IMGT convention, CDR3 was defined as the stretch from the second conserved V-encoded cysteine up to the conserved J-encoded phenylalanine. In an earlier analysis of more than 550 of the donors, sequences lacking an unambiguous match to a single V gene segment were excluded. In an earlier analysis of a few hundred of the donors, V segments were called functional above 56.7% productive rearrangements and were called segregating when the between-donor standard deviation exceeded 5%. To diagnose cytomegalovirus status from the catalog of TCR beta chain sequences, a statistical classification framework was built. V and J gene assignment, in a later analysis, came from comparing TCR nucleotide sequences with IMGT/GENE-DB human TR gene sequences. The TCRdist pipeline was used in a later analysis to assign CDR3 sequences and most-parsimonious VDJ recombination scenarios. In a later analysis, each TCR beta chain was defined by its CDR3 amino acid sequence together with its V-gene family, and reads lacking a unique V-gene family were excluded. A later analysis removed 550 to 650 highly shared, low-generation-probability nucleotide sequences to deal with suspected cross-contamination and a sequencing artifact. In a later analysis, a clonal expansion index for each public chain was calculated from normalized within-repertoire ranks of inferred template counts. A later analysis computed generation probabilities with a VDJ recombination model fitted to out-of-frame rearrangements, and checked the results against IGoR. In a later analysis, TCR-TCR, TCR-HLA and TCR-CMV co-occurrence was scored with hypergeometric tests, and a repertoire-size bias correction was applied to TCR pairs. A later analysis estimated false discovery rates by permuting HLA or CMV assignments 20 times. In a later analysis, co-occurring TCRs were grouped using DBSCAN, with TCRdist sequence similarity added in when clustering inside HLA-allele-positive subsets. Repertoires with fewer than 30,000 or more than 120,000 public chains, plus five repertoires with anomalous nucleotide sharing, were excluded from co-occurrence clustering. As stored in TCRdb, this immuneACCESS dataset retains in-frame rearrangements with V and J assigned. A fraction of the clones does not appear; measured against another copy, unresolved V genes explain less than half of the discrepancy, and the remainder lacks a known reason. V, J and clone size are taken as reported in that table, and D and trimming were inferred from the DNA itself. Counted in this sample were some 98,000 clones; approximately 80% of them appeared once. Approximately 3.7% of the sample is held by the ten biggest clonotypes.

Comment on this clone: Its recognized antigen is unknown. No quality values exist for individual bases; no much larger clone is one base distant.

The source is a female donor in good health and CMV-seropositive. The V and J segments used are TRBV7-2 and TRBJ2-2, with TRBD1 identical over 9 junction bases. The material sequenced was PBMCs. The sequenced DNA: TGTGCCAGCAGCTCACGGGACAGGGTGTACGGGGAGCTGTTTTTT. This sequence encodes CASSSRDRVYGELFF. Extended through the reference TRBV7-2 and TRBJ2-2 proteins, this CDR3 yields the full variable domain: GAGVSQSPSNKVTEKGKDVELRCDPISGHTALYWYRQSLGQGLEFLIYFQGNSAPDKSGLPSDRFSAERTGGSVSTLTIQRTQQEDSAVYLCASSSRDRVYGELFFGEGSRLTVL.